The rows below give T cell receptor beta chains drawn from one sample of a study of tumor-infiltrating lymphocytes in primary liver carcinoma. One entry per CDR3 protein, called by TCRdb with MiXCR from the multiplex PCR reads. The repertoire includes hundreds of thousands of distinct CDR3 sequences, 45% to 70% of them detected once, and approximately 15% sits in the top ten. Sequenced: peripheral blood. The receptors shown here come from a young woman with primary liver carcinoma and hepatitis B virus infection. CDR3s include the opening cysteine and the closing phenylalanine or tryptophan. D genes are given only for firm matches. Expanded clones are given a class, and other clones once, few, many or no size at all.

v_gene,j_gene,abundance,d_gene,CDR3aa,CDR3nt
TRBV10-3,TRBJ2-7,-,-,CAISERTRESYEQYF,TGTGCCATCAGTGAAAGGACAAGGGAATCCTACGAGCAGTACTTC
TRBV11-2,TRBJ2-5,-,-,CASNWRGVEETQYF,TGTGCCAGCAACTGGAGGGGGGTTGAAGAGACCCAGTACTTC
TRBV6-1,TRBJ1-2,few,-,CASSERTVYDYTF,TGTGCCAGCAGTGAACGGACAGTTTATGACTACACCTTC
TRBV20-1,TRBJ2-1,-,-,CSAEERHSYNEQFF,TGCAGTGCTGAGGAGCGCCATTCTTACAATGAGCAGTTCTTC
TRBV7-8,TRBJ1-1,once,-,CPSSLARTNTEAFF,TGTCCCAGCAGCTTAGCGAGGACGAACACTGAAGCTTTCTTT
TRBV30,TRBJ2-2,-,-,CAWDSGSATGELFF,TGTGCCTGGGATTCAGGGAGTGCGACCGGGGAGCTGTTTTTT
TRBV12-3/TRBV12-4,TRBJ2-1,-,TRBD2,CASSFDRTSPRGYNEQFF,TGTGCCAGCAGTTTTGATAGGACTAGCCCCCGGGGGTACAATGAGCAGTTCTTC
TRBV2,TRBJ2-1,-,-,CASSDGGLITEQFF,TGCGCCAGCAGTGACGGCGGCCTGATTACTGAGCAGTTCTTC
TRBV6-1,TRBJ2-7,once,-,CVTKQMENAEQYF,TGTGTCACCAAACAAATGGAAAATGCCGAGCAGTACTTC
TRBV11-2,TRBJ2-3,-,TRBD1,CVSSHGTGTDTQYF,TGTGTCAGCAGCCATGGGACAGGGACAGATACGCAGTATTTT
TRBV5-6,TRBJ1-2,few,-,CASSFRLGYTF,TGTGCCAGCAGTTTCCGTCTTGGCTACACCTTC
TRBV4-2,TRBJ1-5,many,-,CASSRPGGQPQHF,TGTGCCAGCAGCCGTCCGGGGGGTCAGCCCCAGCATTTT
TRBV12-3/TRBV12-4,TRBJ2-5,many,-,CASSLSETQYF,TGTGCCAGCAGTTTAAGCGAGACCCAGTACTTC
TRBV11-1,TRBJ2-1,-,-,CASSPRVANSYNEQFF,TGTGCCAGCAGCCCCCGGGTGGCGAACTCCTACAATGAGCAATTCTTC
TRBV6-6,TRBJ2-7,-,TRBD2,CAGSYLRGLAGEIYEQYF,TGTGCCGGCAGTTACCTCCGGGGACTAGCGGGAGAAATCTACGAGCAGTACTTC
TRBV5-6,TRBJ2-3,many,TRBD2,CASSRGTTYTQYF,TGTGCCAGCAGCCGGGGGACTACTTATACGCAGTATTTT
TRBV5-4,TRBJ2-7,few,TRBD2,CASSGGLAGAHEQYF,TGTGCCAGCAGTGGTGGACTAGCGGGAGCCCACGAGCAGTACTTC
TRBV4-3,TRBJ2-3,many,TRBD2,CASSQEIETSGYPTSTDTQYF,TGCGCCAGCAGCCAAGAAATAGAGACTAGCGGGTATCCAACTAGCACAGATACGCAGTATTTT
TRBV4-3,TRBJ1-3,-,-,CASSAARSGNTIYF,TGCGCCAGCAGCGCTGCTCGTTCTGGAAACACCATATATTTT
TRBV12-3/TRBV12-4,TRBJ2-7,-,-,CASSLVIGAREQYF,TGTGCCAGCAGTTTAGTTATTGGAGCCCGAGAGCAGTACTTC
TRBV13,TRBJ2-1,-,TRBD2,CASSFGLAGGSYNEQFF,TGTGCCAGCAGCTTCGGACTAGCGGGAGGTTCCTACAATGAGCAGTTCTTC
TRBV11-3,TRBJ1-1,many,-,CASSLAGFEVTEAFF,TGTGCCAGCAGCTTAGCAGGGTTTGAGGTCACTGAAGCTTTCTTT
TRBV4-3,TRBJ2-5,many,TRBD2,CASSQGTSGRSETQYF,TGCGCCAGCAGCCAAGGGACTAGCGGGAGGTCAGAGACCCAGTACTTC
TRBV12-3/TRBV12-4,TRBJ1-1,-,-,CASSLRGARGTEALF,TGTGCCAGCAGTTTAAGGGGGGCGAGGGGCACTGAAGCTTTATTT
TRBV12-3/TRBV12-4,TRBJ2-3,-,-,CASTLNTGSTDAQYF,TGTGCCAGCACTTTAAATACAGGTAGCACAGATGCGCAGTATTTT
TRBV28,TRBJ1-2,-,-,CASSFELSYTF,TGTGCCAGCAGTTTCGAGTTGAGCTACACCTTC
TRBV2,TRBJ2-2,-,TRBD2,CASSPRGGRVRTGELFF,TGTGCCAGCAGTCCCAGAGGCGGGAGGGTCCGTACCGGGGAGCTGTTTTTT
TRBV29-1,TRBJ1-5,many,-,CSVSSNQPQHF,TGCAGCGTTTCCAGCAATCAGCCCCAGCATTTT
TRBV6-5,TRBJ2-3,-,-,CAKQGGRSTDTQYF,TGTGCCAAACAAGGGGGAAGGTCCACAGATACGCAGTATTTT
TRBV14,TRBJ2-1,once,TRBD2,CASSRGLAALNEQFF,TGTGCCAGCAGCCGTGGACTAGCGGCATTGAATGAGCAGTTCTTC
TRBV11-3,TRBJ2-2,many,-,CASSERGTILSGKLFF,TGTGCCAGCAGCGAACGGGGCACCATACTGTCCGGGAAGCTGTTTTTT
TRBV4-1,TRBJ1-1,many,-,CASSQVGTVAEAFF,TGCGCCAGCAGCCAAGTCGGGACCGTTGCTGAAGCTTTCTTT
TRBV6-5,TRBJ2-3,many,TRBD1,CASSYSGTGPTDTQYF,TGTGCCAGCAGTTACTCGGGGACAGGGCCCACAGATACGCAGTATTTT
TRBV29-1,TRBJ2-5,-,-,CSVDGYQETQYF,TGCAGCGTTGATGGCTACCAAGAGACCCAATACTTC
TRBV23-1,TRBJ2-2,-,-,CASSPLLGGNTGELFF,TGCGCCAGCAGTCCCCTTCTTGGGGGGAACACCGGGGAGCTGTTTTTT
TRBV6-2/TRBV6-3,TRBJ2-2,few,TRBD2,CASSLAGVELFF,TGTGCCAGCAGTCTAGCGGGAGTGGAGCTGTTTTTT
TRBV6-2/TRBV6-3,TRBJ2-7,-,-,CASSYRSGRGAYEQYF,TGTGCCAGCAGTTATCGGTCAGGGCGGGGCGCCTACGAGCAGTACTTC
TRBV28,TRBJ1-1,once,-,CASSLRQLSTEAFF,TGTGCCAGCAGTTTAAGGCAGCTGAGCACTGAAGCTTTCTTT
TRBV4-2,TRBJ2-7,-,-,CVSGQNFEGLYEQYF,TGTGTCAGCGGCCAAAACTTCGAGGGGCTATACGAGCAGTACTTC
TRBV6-2/TRBV6-3,TRBJ2-3,many,TRBD2,CASGRGRTTDTQYF,TGTGCCAGCGGGCGCGGGAGGACGACAGATACGCAGTATTTT
TRBV5-4,TRBJ2-1,few,-,CASNTLELPTMEQFF,TGTGCCAGCAACACCTTAGAACTCCCGACAATGGAGCAGTTCTTC
TRBV6-5,TRBJ2-7,-,-,CVSSYKDSSSCEQYF,TGTGTCAGCAGTTACAAGGACAGCAGCTCCTGTGAGCAGTACTTC
TRBV5-4,TRBJ2-1,few,-,CASSLAYSEGQDLEQFF,TGTGCCAGCAGCTTGGCGTACTCCGAGGGGCAGGACCTGGAGCAGTTCTTC
TRBV11-2,TRBJ2-7,-,TRBD2,CVIAGLAGYEQYF,TGTGTCATCGCAGGACTAGCGGGCTACGAGCAGTACTTC
TRBV6-5,TRBJ1-1,few,TRBD1,CASMIQGGAFF,TGTGCCAGCATGATACAGGGGGGAGCTTTCTTT
TRBV4-2,TRBJ1-4,-,-,CVSSQEVGEANEKLFF,TGTGTCAGTAGCCAAGAGGTCGGGGAGGCTAATGAAAAACTGTTTTTT
TRBV6-6,TRBJ2-1,-,-,CAGSLSGTSYNEQFF,TGTGCCGGCAGTCTAAGCGGAACCTCCTACAATGAGCAGTTCTTC
TRBV11-2,TRBJ2-2,many,TRBD2,CASSLGAGGLGGELFF,TGTGCCAGCAGCTTAGGGGCGGGAGGGCTCGGCGGGGAGCTGTTTTTT
TRBV5-6,TRBJ2-1,few,-,CASSFIGRDEQFF,TGTGCCAGCAGCTTCATAGGAAGAGATGAGCAGTTCTTC
TRBV29-1,TRBJ2-6,-,-,CSVRISSGANILTF,TGCAGCGTTCGGATAAGCTCTGGGGCCAACATCCTAACTTTC
TRBV12-3/TRBV12-4,TRBJ1-6,many,-,CASTGFENSPLHF,TGTGCCAGCACGGGGTTCGAGAATTCACCCCTCCACTTT